This TCR beta chain is drawn from a study of cytomegalovirus exposure and HLA in healthy donors. Points from the study as a whole: Earlier findings revealed that most TCR beta V segments proved productive either about 87% or about 30% of the time. The study put 150 to 200 TCR beta chains on its list as cytomegalovirus-associated. Compared with the roughly 670-donor mean, an Asian-associated ancestry cluster reportedly had fewer N-insertions, according to a later analysis.

In regard to this clone: Its antigen is undetermined.

CDR1 MDHEN and CDR2 SYDVKM come from the germline V gene. The CDR3 runs to 14 residues. Unmatched junction bases numbered 2, after V lost 3 bases and J lost 3 bases. It was with 60 Vbeta and 13 Jbeta primers that the PCR ran. Sequencing used immunoSEQ multiplex PCR; TCRdb keeps in-frame clones, though not all of them. The listing contains about 130,000 clones. The sample taken for sequencing was PBMCs. The chain links TRBV28 to TRBJ2-3; 8 positions match TRBD2. The sequence was collected from a man between 18 and 35 years old in good health and CMV-seronegative. The DNA of the CDR3 is TGTGCCAGCAGTTTTGTAGCGGGGACAGATACGCAGTATTTT. Translated, it gives CASSFVAGTDTQYF.